This T cell receptor (beta chain) was documented in a study of CD8 T cells in Susac syndrome. Overall study: When blood was collected, patients with Susac syndrome were therapy-naive, were taking corticosteroids, or were receiving intravenous immunoglobulin alone.

This CDR3 comprises 13 residues. Germline V gene data show CDR1 as SGHNT and CDR2 as YYREEE (reference sequence). Trimming cost V 3 bases and J 5 bases, with 11 bases left between them. When the RNA was reverse transcribed, random hexamers were used with an input of about 0.5 to 1 ug. By means of immunoSEQ multiplex PCR, TCR beta CDR3 spanning 54 Vbeta and 13 Jbeta underwent amplification. TCRdb re-analysed the immunoSEQ multiplex PCR reads in MiXCR, keeping a single row per CDR3 protein. The sample contains about 83,000 distinct CDR3 sequences, roughly 94% of which appear only once. The V gene is TRBV5-4, the J gene TRBJ2-5; perhaps TRBD2 as D (6 bases). The receptor was derived from a human donor with Susac syndrome. Sequenced: CD8+ T cells from PBMCs. The CDR3 protein is CASSWDSLETQYF. Written as DNA, the CDR3 is TGTGCCAGCAGCTGGGACTCTCTGGAGACCCAGTACTTC. The full variable domain, rest sourced from reference TRBV5-4 and TRBJ2-5, is ETGVTQSPTHLIKTRGQQVTLRCSSQSGHNTVSWYQQALGQGPQFIFQYYREEENGRGNFPPRFSGLQFPNYSSELNVNALELDDSALYLCASSWDSLETQYFGPGTRLLVL.